This entry concerns a single TCR beta chain. What it binds is not known. The assay was immunoSEQ multiplex PCR, and TCRdb's table has in-frame clones only and misses some. This sample has approximately 150,000 clones; 80% to 95% occur once, and the top ten carry about 2.5%. The entry originates in a study of T cell responses to AZD1222 COVID-19 vaccine. Overall study findings and caveats: Baseline testing showed seropositivity in only a handful of AZD1222 recipients.

This receptor was identified in an adult in good health. Material: peripheral blood, obtained on day 0 of AZD1222 vaccination.

CDR3 in amino acids: CASSPPVTSYEQYF. The CDR3 nucleotides are TGTGCCAGCTCACCCCCCGTCACCTCCTACGAGCAGTACTTC. V and J are TRBV18 and TRBJ2-7; the D is unclear. The CDR3 has 14 amino acids. V shed 3 bases and J shed 0 bases, with 9 bases lying between them. Germline V gene sequence: CDR1 KGHSH, CDR2 LQKENI.